These T cell receptor beta chains were read from a single sample in a study of cytomegalovirus exposure and HLA in healthy donors. Assay: immunoSEQ multiplex PCR; the TCRdb copy retains only in-frame clones and omits some. This specimen shows approximately 130,000 clones; the ten leading clones hold 2%. The sequenced sample was PBMCs. The receptors originated from a woman between 55 and 75 years old in good health and CMV-seronegative. Each CDR3 is given with its conserved first and last residue. D genes are given only for firm matches.

CASSSGQANTGELFF | TGCGCCAGCAGCTCGGGACAGGCGAACACCGGGGAGCTGTTTTTT | 15 | TRBJ2-2 | TRBD1 | TRBV5-1
CATGMNTEAFF | TGCGCTACGGGAATGAACACTGAAGCTTTCTTT | 11 | TRBJ1-1 | - | TRBV4-1
CASTTGGAGEKLFF | TGTGCCAGCACCACAGGGGGGGCAGGGGAAAAACTGTTTTTT | 14 | TRBJ1-4 | TRBD1 | TRBV27
CASSLVAGGETQYF | TGTGCCAGCAGCTTAGTGGCGGGCGGAGAGACCCAGTACTTC | 14 | TRBJ2-5 | - | TRBV7-6
CASSSRSESGNTIYF | TGTGCCAGCAGCTCCAGGTCGGAATCTGGAAACACCATATATTTT | 15 | TRBJ1-3 | - | TRBV7-3
CASSPYREQETQYF | TGTGCCAGCAGCCCGTACAGGGAACAAGAGACCCAGTACTTC | 14 | TRBJ2-5 | - | TRBV11-2
CASSEGDTEAFF | TGTGCCAGCAGCGAAGGGGACACCGAAGCTTTCTTT | 12 | TRBJ1-1 | - | TRBV9
CASSLSFLGAGSYEQYF | TGCGCCAGCAGCTTGAGTTTTCTGGGGGCAGGGTCCTACGAGCAGTACTTC | 17 | TRBJ2-7 | - | TRBV5-1
CASSLYQASQETQYF | TGTGCCAGCAGCTTATATCAGGCCTCACAAGAGACCCAGTACTTC | 15 | TRBJ2-5 | - | TRBV7-9
CASSLELAGRGDTQYF | TGCGCCAGCAGCTTGGAATTAGCGGGAAGAGGAGATACGCAGTATTTT | 16 | TRBJ2-3 | TRBD2 | TRBV5-1
CASSPPDRATEAFF | TGTGCCAGCAGCCCCCCGGACAGGGCCACTGAAGCTTTCTTT | 14 | TRBJ1-1 | TRBD1 | TRBV27
CASSALQGEAEKLFF | TGTGCCAGCAGCGCCCTACAGGGGGAGGCTGAAAAACTGTTTTTT | 15 | TRBJ1-4 | TRBD1 | TRBV6-1
CASSPSNIGELFF | TGTGCCAGCAGCCCCTCTAATATCGGGGAGCTGTTTTTT | 13 | TRBJ2-2 | - | TRBV7-2
CAISTGTGNTEAFF | TGTGCCATCAGCACCGGGACAGGGAACACTGAAGCTTTCTTT | 14 | TRBJ1-1 | TRBD1 | TRBV10-3
CASSYYTEQFF | TGTGCCAGCAGCTACTACACTGAGCAGTTCTTC | 11 | TRBJ2-1 | - | TRBV6-5
CAWSVQSSPTNTQYF | TGTGCCTGGAGTGTACAGTCATCCCCAACAAATACGCAGTATTTT | 15 | TRBJ2-3 | - | TRBV30
CASSFTGYGYTF | TGCGCCAGCAGCTTTACAGGATATGGCTACACCTTC | 12 | TRBJ1-2 | - | TRBV5-1
CASSSTGTNGRYGYTF | TGTGCCAGCAGCTCAACCGGGACAAATGGGAGATATGGCTACACCTTC | 16 | TRBJ1-2 | - | TRBV5-8